This passage covers 32 T cell receptor beta chains from one sample sequenced in a study of blood T cell repertoires in COVID-19 (dated by TCRdb to about 2020). The library was produced with the immunoSEQ multiplex PCR assay. In TCRdb, the immuneACCESS table is reduced to in-frame sequences with V and J assigned. These tables do not hold every clone; where another copy was compared, an unresolved V gene accounts for under half, and the others remain unexplained. For this sample there are about 140,000 clones; roughly 85% appear just once. Of the sample, over 2.5% falls within the top ten clones. The sample comprised peripheral blood. The receptors derive from a man aged 45-60 years with acute or convalescent COVID-19.

The rearrangement joins TRBV15 to TRBJ1-5, with 7 nucleotides matching TRBD1. V lost 2 bases, J lost 4 bases, and 5 bases stayed unmatched. Germline lookup yields CDR1 LNHNV and CDR2 YYDKDF (reference sequence). The CDR3 sequence is 15 residues long. The CDR3 DNA reads as TGTGCCACCAGCAGACAGGGACAGTTAAATCAGCCCCAGCATTTT. Translation: CATSRQGQLNQPQHF.

This clone was detected only once. The rearrangement links TRBV7-9 to TRBJ2-1; 8 nucleotides align to TRBD2. The CDR3 runs to 19 residues. CDR1 SEHNR and CDR2 FQNEAQ come from the germline V gene (reference sequence). Germline trimming cut 5 bases from V and 0 bases from J; bases unmatched to any gene: 15. CDR3 region: CASSRLGGRLMSSYNEQFF. The CDR3 region has the DNA TGTGCCAGCAGCCGCCTTGGCGGGAGGCTTATGAGCTCCTACAATGAGCAGTTCTTC.

The chain couples TRBV4-1 to TRBJ1-6; no clear D gene. CDR1 is MGHRA, CDR2 YSYEKL, per germline. The germline V and J ends were trimmed by 5 bases and 5 bases, with 7 bases remaining between them. The CDR3 covers 13 residues. The CDR3 region has the DNA TGCGCCAGCAGCATCCACAATAATTCACCCCTCCACTTT. The encoded protein is CASSIHNNSPLHF.

The chain carries TRBV6-6 and TRBJ2-7; 11 nucleotides align to TRBD1. The CDR3 runs to 15 residues. Germline CDR1 is MNHNY and CDR2 is SVGAGI (reference sequence). The V segment lost 7 bases and the J segment 6 bases; nucleotides outside the gene matches: 11. CDR3 sequence reads: CASTETGTGGREQYF. The CDR3 DNA reads as TGTGCCAGCACCGAAACCGGGACAGGGGGTCGCGAGCAGTACTTC.

This rearrangement joins TRBV19 to TRBJ2-5, with 7 bases matching TRBD2. There are 13 residues in the CDR3. V was pared by 6 bases and J by 3 bases, with 4 bases of the junction left unmatched. Germline CDR1 and CDR2: LNHDA and SQIVND (reference sequence). Written as DNA, the CDR3 is TGTGCCAGTAGCCGGGACTATGAAGAGACCCAGTACTTC. Amino acids: CASSRDYEETQYF.

This chain links TRBV5-1 with TRBJ2-4; TRBD2 agrees at 8 bases. V lost 2 bases, J lost 3 bases, and 7 bases stayed unmatched. The CDR3 runs to 16 residues. Germline assignment: CDR1 SGHRS and CDR2 YFSETQ. This CDR3 reads CASSLHSGEGKNIQYF. The CDR3 DNA reads TGCGCCAGCAGCTTACATAGCGGGGAAGGCAAAAACATTCAGTACTTC.

In its sample, this clone was seen once. This chain uses TRBV2 with TRBJ1-2; D is undetermined. The CDR3 is 14 amino acids. CDR1 is SNHLY, CDR2 FYNNEI, per germline. V lost 2 bases to trimming and J lost 6 bases, with 13 bases between them. In DNA, the CDR3 is TGTGCCAGCAGTGAAAGCAGGCTCATAGATGGCTACACCTTC. Protein: CASSESRLIDGYTF.

V usage is TRBV5-1 and J usage is TRBJ1-2; tentative D call: TRBD1 (5 bases). V shed 3 bases and J shed 8 bases, with 17 bases lying between them. This CDR3 is 14 amino acids long. Germline loops: CDR1 SGHRS, CDR2 YFSETQ. CDR3 DNA: TGCGCCAGCAGCTCCCGGGACTCCTCGGAGGGCTACACCTTC. Amino acids: CASSSRDSSEGYTF. Full variable domain (rest looked up from reference TRBV5-1 and TRBJ1-2): KAGVTQTPRYLIKTRGQQVTLSCSPISGHRSVSWYQQTPGQGLQFLFEYFSETQRNKGNFPGRFSGRQFSNSRSEMNVSTLELGDSALYLCASSSRDSSEGYTFGSGTRLTVV.

This clone was seen a few times. The CDR3 sequence is CASSLVSADFNYGYTF. The CDR3 bases are TGTGCCAGCAGTTTAGTTTCGGCGGACTTTAACTATGGCTACACCTTC. The rearrangement uses TRBV27 and TRBJ1-2, with D hard to call. Per germline, CDR1 MNHEY and CDR2 SMNVEV (reference sequence). CDR3 length: 16 residues. The V and J ends lost 2 bases and 1 base respectively, with 14 bases between them.

The rearrangement links TRBV19 to TRBJ1-2, with TRBD1 matching over 7 bases. With V trimmed by 9 bases and J by 2 bases, 9 bases remained unmatched. This CDR3 comprises 14 residues. The V gene's germline CDR1 is LNHDA and CDR2 SQIVND (reference sequence). The CDR3 coding sequence is TGTGCCAGCCAGACAGGGCTGGAGAACTATGGCTACACCTTC. This encodes CASQTGLENYGYTF.

This clone appeared a single time. The chain links TRBV6-5 to TRBJ1-2, with 7 positions matching TRBD1. Per germline, CDR1 MNHEY and CDR2 SVGAGI. Trimming cost V 2 bases and J 8 bases; bases outside gene matches: 8. The CDR3 contains 14 residues. The CDR3: CASSYEGGSWGYTF. In DNA, the CDR3 is TGTGCCAGCAGTTACGAAGGGGGCTCGTGGGGCTACACCTTC.

The J gene is TRBJ2-5, the V gene TRBV7-9; 9 bases map to TRBD2. This CDR3 has 13 residues. Germline V gene lookup returns CDR1 SEHNR and CDR2 FQNEAQ (reference sequence). Unmatched junction bases numbered 1, after V lost 4 bases and J lost 4 bases. CDR3 sequence (DNA): TGTGCCAGCAGCTCTAGCGGGGCAGAGACCCAGTACTTC. Its translation is CASSSSGAETQYF.

This chain links TRBV18 with TRBJ1-3; the D is unclear. Germline CDR1 KGHSH, CDR2 LQKENI. Trimming left V 2 bases short and J 0 bases short, with 11 bases between. The CDR3 runs 16 residues. The CDR3 here is CASSPSVRASGNTIYF. In DNA, the CDR3 is TGTGCCAGCTCACCATCGGTTCGCGCCTCTGGAAACACCATATATTTT.

The chain joins TRBV7-3 to TRBJ2-1; the D is unclear. Trimming stripped 2 bases from V and 0 bases from J, with 8 bases between. Germline V gene lookup returns CDR1 SGHTA and CDR2 FQGTGA. This CDR3 is 15 amino acids long. CDR3 amino acids: CASSLSWSSYNEQFF. The CDR3 bases are TGTGCCAGCAGCTTATCCTGGAGCTCCTACAATGAGCAGTTCTTC.

V gene TRBV5-1 combines with J gene TRBJ2-5, with a weak D call TRBD1 (7 bases). Germline CDR1 and CDR2: SGHRS and YFSETQ. The CDR3 contains 15 residues. The germline V and J ends were trimmed by 0 bases and 5 bases, with 14 bases remaining between them. DNA of the CDR3: TGCGCCAGCAGCTTGGGACAGGGAGGTGGGGAGACCCAGTACTTC. Its translation: CASSLGQGGGETQYF.

This rearrangement joins TRBV5-1 to TRBJ1-5; no reliable D call. Germline loops: CDR1 SGHRS, CDR2 YFSETQ. This CDR3 has 12 amino acids. V was pared by 4 bases and J by 11 bases, with 13 bases between. CDR3 coding DNA: TGCGCCAGCAGCGAGGAAGGTGGTTCCCAGCATTTT. This encodes CASSEEGGSQHF. Based on the CDR3 plus reference TRBV5-1 and TRBJ1-5, the full variable domain is KAGVTQTPRYLIKTRGQQVTLSCSPISGHRSVSWYQQTPGQGLQFLFEYFSETQRNKGNFPGRFSGRQFSNSRSEMNVSTLELGDSALYLCASSEEGGSQHFGDGTRLSIL.

The CDR3 loop reads CAISEPKTEAFF. CDR3 DNA sequence: TGTGCCATCAGTGAGCCCAAAACTGAAGCTTTCTTT. The genes are TRBV10-3 and TRBJ1-1; D gene unclear. The CDR3 extends over 12 amino acids. The V gene's germline CDR1 is ENHRY and CDR2 SYGVKD. Trimming stripped 2 bases from V and 5 bases from J, with 6 bases between.

The rearrangement joins TRBV18 to TRBJ1-2; D is undetermined. The CDR3 covers 14 residues. Germline lookup yields CDR1 KGHSH and CDR2 LQKENI. V was clipped by 3 bases and J by 5 bases, with 13 bases between them. The CDR3 DNA sequence: TGTGCCAGCTCACCGGATGGTCTAGCATATGGCTACACCTTC. Amino acids: CASSPDGLAYGYTF.

This clone occurred a few times. The gene calls are TRBV11-2 and TRBJ2-5, with D possibly TRBD1 on 5 matching bases. This CDR3 is 14 amino acids long. Germline-derived CDR1 and CDR2 are SGHAT and FQNNGV. Trimming removed 4 bases from V and 7 bases from J, with 16 bases in between. The CDR3: CASSSPRVRRTQYF. The DNA of the CDR3 is TGTGCCAGCAGCTCGCCCAGGGTTCGAAGGACCCAGTACTTC.

CDR3 sequence: CASSSLGGGQGFYEQYF. CDR3 sequence (DNA): TGCGCCAGCAGCTCTCTCGGGGGGGGACAGGGTTTCTACGAGCAGTACTTC. The chain is built from TRBV4-1 and TRBJ2-7, with D possibly TRBD1 on 9 matching bases. This CDR3 is 17 amino acids long. V lost 5 bases and J lost 3, with 23 bases in between. Germline V gene data show CDR1 as MGHRA and CDR2 as YSYEKL.

This chain links TRBV27 with TRBJ1-5, with D possibly TRBD1 on 5 matching bases. The CDR3 has 18 residues. CDR1 MNHEY and CDR2 SMNVEV come from the germline V gene (reference sequence). Trimming took off 0 bases at V and 0 bases at J, with 15 bases between the two ends. Written as DNA, the CDR3 is TGTGCCAGCAGTTTATCGCCGCCGGACACCTATAGCAATCAGCCCCAGCATTTT. It yields the protein CASSLSPPDTYSNQPQHF.

The V and J genes are TRBV28 and TRBJ1-4; D is unclear. V was clipped by 2 bases and J by 7 bases, with 2 bases between them. Looked up from germline, CDR1 is MDHEN and CDR2 is SYDVKM. CDR3 length equals 11 residues. CDR3 residues: CASSLREKLFF. As DNA, the CDR3 is TGTGCCAGCAGTTTACGTGAAAAACTGTTTTTT.

The chain uses TRBV28 and TRBJ2-5; no reliable D call. V dropped 7 bases and J dropped 5 bases, with 5 bases sitting between them. Germline V lookup: CDR1 MDHEN, CDR2 SYDVKM. The CDR3 is 10 amino acids. This chain's CDR3 is CASTRETQYF. In DNA form, the CDR3 reads TGTGCCAGCACCCGGGAGACCCAGTACTTC.

The J gene is TRBJ1-2, the V gene TRBV7-3, with TRBD1 matching 10 bases. V dropped 6 bases and J dropped 2; count of bases not matched to a gene: 6. Germline V CDR1 and CDR2: SGHTA, FQGTGA. This CDR3 has 15 residues. The CDR3 bases are TGTGCCAGCAGGCTTACGGGACAGGGGAACTATGGCTACACCTTC. Protein product: CASRLTGQGNYGYTF.

This clone is a singleton in its sample. The chain recombines TRBV20-1 with TRBJ2-7; 7 bases map to TRBD2. Germline CDR1 is DFQATT and CDR2 is SNEGSKA (reference sequence). The ends lost 5 bases at V and 7 bases at J; junction bases unmatched: 5. The CDR3 consists of 11 residues. The CDR3 DNA sequence: TGCAGTGCTCTCGGAGCGGGGGAGCAGTACTTC. Its protein is CSALGAGEQYF.

Written as DNA, the CDR3 is TGTGCCAGCAGCCAAGGCAGGGTAGGAAACACCATATATTTT. This sequence encodes CASSQGRVGNTIYF. The rearrangement uses TRBV3-1 (or the pseudogene TRBV3-2) and TRBJ1-3; possibly TRBD1 for D (5 bases). There are 14 residues in the CDR3. The germline CDR1 and CDR2 sequences are LGHDT and YNNKEL (reference sequence). V was cut by 1 base and J by 4 bases, with 8 bases left in between.

This clone was counted only a few times. The chain joins TRBV19 to TRBJ1-2; tentative D call: TRBD1 (6 bases). Trimming left V 3 bases short and J 4 bases short, with 15 bases between. The CDR3 loop spans 15 amino acids. Germline V gives CDR1 LNHDA, CDR2 SQIVND (reference sequence). The chain's CDR3 is CASSIPQGSGYGYTF. CDR3 DNA sequence: TGTGCCAGTAGTATTCCCCAGGGGAGCGGCTATGGCTACACCTTC.

The J gene is TRBJ2-3, the V gene TRBV18, with 7 bases aligning to TRBD1. Germline V CDR1 and CDR2: KGHSH, LQKENI. The CDR3 contains 15 residues. Trimming cost V 3 bases and J 4 bases; bases outside gene matches: 7. CDR3 sequence reads: CASSPLGGVADTQYF. The CDR3 DNA sequence: TGTGCCAGCTCACCCCTAGGGGGCGTTGCAGATACGCAGTATTTT.

CDR3 region: CASSQLVPYEQYF. The DNA of the CDR3 is TGTGCCAGCAGCCAACTAGTCCCCTACGAGCAGTACTTC. V usage is TRBV14 and J usage is TRBJ2-7; D is ambiguous. Trimming removed 2 bases from V and 2 bases from J, with 7 bases in between. The CDR3 contains 13 residues. Germline assignment: CDR1 SGHDN and CDR2 FVKESK. Supplemented by reference TRBV14 and TRBJ2-7, the full variable domain reads EAGVTQFPSHSVIEKGQTVTLRCDPISGHDNLYWYRRVMGKEIKFLLHFVKESKQDESGMPNNRFLAERTGGTYSTLKVQPAELEDSGVYFCASSQLVPYEQYFGPGTRLTVT.

This clone was observed once. This rearrangement joins TRBV14 to TRBJ2-2; D unclear. V dropped 4 bases and J dropped 5 bases, with 8 bases sitting between them. Germline-derived CDR1 and CDR2 are SGHDN and FVKESK. This CDR3 spans 13 amino acids. CDR3 loop: CASSRIGTGELFF. DNA for the CDR3: TGTGCCAGCAGCCGGATCGGGACCGGGGAGCTGTTTTTT.

V and J are TRBV6-6 and TRBJ1-1, with a weak D call TRBD1 (5 bases). Trimming took off 2 bases at V and 1 base at J, with 8 bases between the two ends. Germline values: CDR1 MNHNY, CDR2 SVGAGI (reference sequence). The CDR3 contains 14 residues. This chain's CDR3 is CASSYGQGNTEAFF. The CDR3 coding sequence is TGTGCCAGCAGTTACGGTCAGGGGAACACTGAAGCTTTCTTT.

The chain recombines TRBV4-1 with TRBJ1-1; 7 bases are shared with TRBD1. From germline, CDR1 is MGHRA and CDR2 YSYEKL. J gave up 5 bases and V 0 bases, and 6 bases lay outside the gene matches. The length of the CDR3 is 15 residues. CDR3 sequence reads: CASSQETSRGTEAFF. CDR3 DNA sequence: TGCGCCAGCAGCCAAGAAACGTCCAGGGGGACTGAAGCTTTCTTT.